This TCR beta chain was retrieved from a study of tumor-infiltrating lymphocytes in oesophageal squamous cell carcinoma. The CDR3 is 14 amino acids. V was shortened by 5 bases and J by 1 base, with 12 bases between the two germline ends. Via MiXCR, TCRdb re-called the PCR reads, giving one row per CDR3 protein. Among about 21,000 distinct CDR3 sequences, more than 30% were seen once, and the ten largest hold 12%. The rearrangement joins TRBV12-3 or TRBV12-4 to TRBJ2-7, with D possibly matching TRBD1 (5 bases). The source is a male donor with esophageal squamous cell carcinoma. The sequenced sample was esophageal tumor tissue. CDR3 in amino acids: CASSLLQESYEQYF. The CDR3, as DNA: TGTGCCAGCAGTCTCTTACAGGAGTCCTACGAGCAGTACTTC.